The present T cell receptor beta chain was sequenced within a study of blood T cells in healthy people across ages. Regarding the study as a whole: Correlation between TCR beta diversity and naive T cell percentage was strong.

This clonotype was seen only a few times. Its antigen is unknown. V lost 4 bases, J lost 6 bases, and 13 bases lay in between. Per the germline V gene, CDR1 is SGHKS and CDR2 is YYEKEE (reference sequence). This CDR3 region has 13 residues. A J-beta primer mix and a sample-barcoded 5' primer were used in a second PCR of about 6 to 12 cycles. TCRdb reanalysed the 5' RACE reads using MiXCR and keeps one entry per CDR3 protein. The repertoire holds about 810,000 distinct CDR3 sequences, with around 36% as singletons. Isolation of PBMCs gave at least 7 million cells per sample. The TCR was taken from a man younger than 30 in good health. The J gene is TRBJ1-1, the V gene TRBV5-5; the D gene is possibly TRBD1 (6 bases). Sequencing was done on a sample of blood. In DNA, the CDR3 is TGTGCCAGCAGCCCGGGGGCACCCGCTGAAGCTTTCTTT. It encodes CASSPGAPAEAFF.